This TCR beta chain was obtained from a study of shared clonotypes between healthy human individuals (dated by TCRdb to 2020 to 2021). Turning to the overall study: The cohort comprised two women and a few men aged 18 to 49 years. To estimate repertoire size and how much clonotypes are shared between individuals, the study performed deep sequencing of blood TCR repertoires from roughly five healthy adults. Leukapheresis yielded between about 0.94 and 9.5 billion PBMCs per donor. Different laboratories and diverse techniques were used to prepare libraries and sequence TCR repertoires, to increase sequencing depth and limit assay-specific biases. Per donor, three plates each were used for CD4 naive and CD4 memory, two for CD8 naive, and one for CD8 memory. Overall study outcomes, separate from this receptor: Even with the large sequencing depth, rarefaction of the sorted-subset datasets indicated that sequencing was incomplete. Larger estimated clonotype richness was generally found for naive subsets than for memory subsets. Compared with non-shared clonotypes, clonotypes shared by all four sorted-subset donors had higher generation probabilities. Only blood was sampled, and tissue TCR repertoires likely differ from those in blood. Across several donors, approximately 5% of naive CD4, approximately 3.5% of naive CD8, 2% to 2.5% of memory CD4, and 0.4% of memory CD8 clonotypes were shared. The genetic and exposure-history diversity represented was limited by the small number of donors. Based on pairwise subsampling, the degree of clonotype sharing among donors was expected to be affected by sequencing depth.

Using the deep immunoSEQ assay, multiplex PCR amplified TCR CDR3 regions from genomic DNA. For each cell subset, the extracted genomic DNA was distributed evenly across all wells of several immunoSEQ 96-well plates, and each plate served as one replicate. For sorted subsets, roughly 190 ng of genomic DNA, equivalent to 25,000 to 35,000 T cell genomes, went into each replicate PCR. Purified libraries were quantified with a Qubit 3.0 fluorometer, sized on a Bioanalyzer 2100, and re-quantified with the KAPA Library Quantification kit. Every immunoSEQ 96-well plate was sequenced on a separate single-read 150-cycle Illumina NextSeq 550 flow cell. Under the source paper's analysis protocol: Because the immunoSEQ output held only junctional sequences and lacked quality scores, the filtering could not match the filtering applied to full-length reads. To assign V/J genes and CDR3, sequences were annotated using PyIR, a Python wrapper for IgBLAST v1.9, with IMGT germline references. Reads with weak V/J assignments (E-value above 1e-6), missing CDR3, stop codons, out-of-frame junctions, or ambiguous translated residues were removed. V3J clonotypes were defined by identical inferred V gene, J gene, and CDR3 amino acid sequence. Percentage overlap between repertoires was calculated by dividing the number of shared unique clonotypes by the size of the smaller repertoire. Richness of each repertoire was evaluated using RTK rarefaction, the Chao1 estimator, and Recon v2.1 estimates of unobserved clonotypes. Generation probabilities for all TCRbeta clonotypes obtained by the gDNA method from several donors were computed using OLGA. TCRdb retrieved this table from immuneACCESS and kept in-frame rearrangements only. Not all clones are present; in checked studies, unresolved V genes account for under half, and no reason is known for the remainder. The V and J calls and clone size come from that table; D and trimming were worked out from the DNA. Across this sample there are under 850,000 clones, with over 90% seen only once. The biggest ten clones account for less than 25% of the sample.

In regard to this clone: Its binding antigen is unknown. Nothing much larger sits one base from this clone, and base qualities are not available. The sample contains more than one DNA sequence encoding this CDR3.

CD8 naive samples were obtained by positive selection for CCR7 among CD45RO-negative cells, yielding a CD45RA+CCR7+ population from which TemRA cells were excluded. The donors were healthy, HIV-negative adults who had no recently reported acute infections or vaccinations. Only Caucasian adults living in Nashville, Tennessee, USA were represented among the donors. Blood was collected by leukapheresis, and PBMCs were isolated by Ficoll-Histopaque density gradient centrifugation and then cryopreserved in liquid nitrogen vapor phase. Analytical flow cytometry was used to check the purity and quantity of every magnetically sorted T cell population. Genomic DNA was isolated from each sorted fraction and quantified by UV absorbance on a Nanodrop 2000c. The germline V gene supplies CDR1 SGHAT and CDR2 FQNNGV. Including cysteine and phenylalanine, the CDR3 has 15 amino acids. Only the CDR3 region is kept as DNA, spanning 45 bases read in frame from base 1. Deletion took 1 base off V and 6 bases off J, with a span of 13 bases between the germline ends.

The source is a man in his thirties or forties in good health. Sequenced: naive CD8+ T cells sorted from blood. The intended sense of this specimen's cell subset or site label: CD45RA+CCR7+. This chain is built from TRBV11-2 and TRBJ2-1; the D call is tentative, TRBD1 or TRBD2, as each matches 5 bases. The CDR3 protein is CASSLVGTGLNEQFF. The nucleotide sequence is TGTGCCAGCAGCTTAGTTGGCACAGGACTCAATGAGCAGTTCTTC. Outside the CDR3, residues come from the reference TRBV11-2 and TRBJ2-1 proteins, so the full variable domain is: EAGVAQSPRYKIIEKRQSVAFWCNPISGHATLYWYQQILGQGPKLLIQFQNNGVVDDSQLPKDRFSAERLKGVDSTLKIQPAKLEDSAVYLCASSLVGTGLNEQFFGPGTRLTVL.